Listed below are T cell receptor beta chains from one sample, sequenced in a study of T cell responses to AZD1222 COVID-19 vaccine. Clones were read by immunoSEQ multiplex PCR, and TCRdb kept only the in-frame ones, dropping some. Among 130,000 to 150,000 clones listed, approximately 94% were seen once. Source: peripheral blood, taken on day 0 of AZD1222 vaccination. All receptors come from an adult in good health. CDR3s include the opening cysteine and the closing phenylalanine or tryptophan. The D gene is left open where the match is weak. Only part of the rows carry a size: once, few, many, or a class if the clone is expanded.

clone_size d_call j_call v_call cdr3_nt cdr3_aa
few - TRBJ2-1 TRBV15 TGTGCCACCAGCCCCCGGGCGTACAATGAGCAGTTCTTC CATSPRAYNEQFF
- TRBD1 TRBJ1-1 TRBV19 TGTGCCTCCGGACAGGGAGTGAACACTGAAGCTTTCTTT CASGQGVNTEAFF
- TRBD2 TRBJ2-7 TRBV11-2 TGTGCCAGCAGCTTGGTATTAGCGGGAGTTAACGAGCAGTACTTC CASSLVLAGVNEQYF
- TRBD1 TRBJ1-5 TRBV27 TGTGCCAGCAGGGGGACAGGCAATCAGCCCCAGCATTTT CASRGTGNQPQHF
- TRBD1 TRBJ1-3 TRBV6-6 TGTGCCAGCAGCCCCGAAGGTAGGGGGCACAGATCGAACTCTGGAAACACCATATATTTT CASSPEGRGHRSNSGNTIYF
- - TRBJ1-1 TRBV19 TGTGCCACAGGGGCGAACATTGTCACTGAAGCTTTCTTT CATGANIVTEAFF
- TRBD1 TRBJ1-1 TRBV19 TGTGCCAGTAGTATAGATCGACAGGGGAACACTGAAGCTTTCTTT CASSIDRQGNTEAFF
- - TRBJ2-7 TRBV5-5 TGTGCCAGCAGCATAACAGCGACCTACGAGCAGTACTTC CASSITATYEQYF
once - TRBJ2-2 TRBV5-1 TGCGCCACAGCAGCCGCTAACACCGGGGAGCTGTTTTTT CATAAANTGELFF
- - TRBJ2-5 TRBV7-9 TGTGCCAGCAGCTTTTACCGGGACACTCAAGAGACCCAGTACTTC CASSFYRDTQETQYF
- TRBD1 TRBJ1-1 TRBV6-5 TGTGCCAGCACCGTTGGGACAGGGAACACTGAAGCTTTCTTT CASTVGTGNTEAFF
- - TRBJ2-2 TRBV3-1/TRBV3-2 TGTGCCAGCAGCCCCGGCGGGCACACCGGGGAGCTGTTTTTT CASSPGGHTGELFF
- - TRBJ1-3 TRBV29-1 TGCAGCGTTGGGACGAGCTCTGGAAACACCATATATTTT CSVGTSSGNTIYF
- - TRBJ1-2 TRBV9 TGTGCCAGCGGGGCAGGCCCGACCACTAACTATGGCTACACCTTC CASGAGPTTNYGYTF
once - TRBJ2-5 TRBV9 TGTGCCAGCAGCGTAGGAGGGTTACAAGAGACCCAGTACTTC CASSVGGLQETQYF
- - TRBJ2-1 TRBV12-1 TGTGCCAGCAGACGCGGGGTAGCGGGGGAAAATGAGCAGTTCTTC CASRRGVAGENEQFF
- - TRBJ1-1 TRBV5-1 TGCGCCAGCAGCTTGACGTCGGGACATTCGAACACTGAAGCTTTCTTT CASSLTSGHSNTEAFF
- - TRBJ2-1 TRBV6-4 TGTGCCAGCAGTGAGTCACGAAAGTTTTACAATGAGCAGTTCTTC CASSESRKFYNEQFF
- - TRBJ2-3 TRBV12-5 TGTGCTAGTGGTCCTGGGGCCGTCGACCGCCTGTCCACAGATACGCAGTATTTT CASGPGAVDRLSTDTQYF
once - TRBJ1-6 TRBV19 TGTGCCAGCCAGGTGGAGGGTGGCTCACCCCTCCACTTT CASQVEGGSPLHF
- TRBD1 TRBJ1-1 TRBV5-4 TGTGCCAGCAGCTTAGACAGGGCGAACACTGAAGCTTTCTTT CASSLDRANTEAFF
- - TRBJ1-5 TRBV3-1/TRBV3-2 TGTGCCAGCAGCCAAGATAGGAGGGTTAATCAGCCCCAGCATTTT CASSQDRRVNQPQHF
- - TRBJ1-1 TRBV9 TGTGCCAGCACTATTGGGGGCATGAACACTGAAGCTTTCTTT CASTIGGMNTEAFF
once - TRBJ1-1 TRBV30 TGTGCCTGGGGCAGAAACGGGGCTTTCTTT CAWGRNGAFF
- TRBD1 TRBJ1-5 TRBV19 TGTGCCAGTAGTATAGCAGGGGGGCGCAATCAGCCCCAGCATTTT CASSIAGGRNQPQHF
- - TRBJ1-2 TRBV5-5 TGTGCCAGCAGAAAGACAGTAGGGGAAGGGTATGGCTACACCTTC CASRKTVGEGYGYTF
- - TRBJ1-1 TRBV7-9 TGTGCCAGCAGCTATTCGCGGTTGACAGGGAACACTGAAGCTTTCTTT CASSYSRLTGNTEAFF
- TRBD1 TRBJ1-6 TRBV6-2/TRBV6-3 TGTGCCAGCAGTTACCGGGACAGCTCCTATAATTCACCCCTCCACTTT CASSYRDSSYNSPLHF
- TRBD1 TRBJ1-2 TRBV5-6 TGTGCCAGCAGCTTGGACAGGGGCCTCTATGGCTACACCTTC CASSLDRGLYGYTF
- - TRBJ1-2 TRBV7-9 TGTGCCAGCAGCCGGCGAGAACCTAATGGCTACACCTTC CASSRREPNGYTF